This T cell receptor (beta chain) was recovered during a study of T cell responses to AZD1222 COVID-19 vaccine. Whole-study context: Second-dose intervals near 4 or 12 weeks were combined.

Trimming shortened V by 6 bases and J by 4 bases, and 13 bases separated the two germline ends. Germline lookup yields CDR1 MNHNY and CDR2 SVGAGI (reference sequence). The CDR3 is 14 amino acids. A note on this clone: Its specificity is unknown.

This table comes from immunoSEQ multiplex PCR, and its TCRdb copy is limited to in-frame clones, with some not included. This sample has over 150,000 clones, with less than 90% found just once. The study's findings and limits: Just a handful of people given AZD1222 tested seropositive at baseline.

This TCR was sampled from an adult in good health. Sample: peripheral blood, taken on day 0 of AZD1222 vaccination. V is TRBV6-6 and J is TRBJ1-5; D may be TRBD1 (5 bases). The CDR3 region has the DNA TGTGCCAGCAGCCCCGCCGACAGAAATCAGCCCCAGCATTTT. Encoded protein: CASSPADRNQPQHF.